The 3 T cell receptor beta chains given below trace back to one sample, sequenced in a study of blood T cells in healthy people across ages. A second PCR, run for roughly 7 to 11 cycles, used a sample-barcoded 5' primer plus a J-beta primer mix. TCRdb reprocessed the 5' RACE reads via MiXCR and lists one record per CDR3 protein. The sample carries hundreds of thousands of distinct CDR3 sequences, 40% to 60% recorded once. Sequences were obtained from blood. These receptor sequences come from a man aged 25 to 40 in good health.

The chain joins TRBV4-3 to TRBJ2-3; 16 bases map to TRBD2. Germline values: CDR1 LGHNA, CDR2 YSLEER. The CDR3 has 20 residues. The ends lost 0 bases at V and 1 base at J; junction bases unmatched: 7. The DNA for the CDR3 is TGCGCCAGCAGCCAAGAGTGGGGGACTAGCGGGGGGGATCGCACAGATACGCAGTATTTT. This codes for CASSQEWGTSGGDRTDTQYF.

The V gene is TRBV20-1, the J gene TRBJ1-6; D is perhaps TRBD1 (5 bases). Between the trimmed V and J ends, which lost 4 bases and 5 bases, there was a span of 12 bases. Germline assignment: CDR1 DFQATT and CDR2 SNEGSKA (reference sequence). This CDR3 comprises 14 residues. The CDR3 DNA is TGCAGTGCTAACTCGGGACTAAATAATTCACCCCTCCACTTT. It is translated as CSANSGLNNSPLHF.

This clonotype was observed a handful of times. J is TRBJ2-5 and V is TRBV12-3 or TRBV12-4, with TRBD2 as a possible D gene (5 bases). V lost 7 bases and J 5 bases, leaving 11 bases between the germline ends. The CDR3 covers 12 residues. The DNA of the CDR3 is TGTGCCAGCACCAGGACTGAGGAGACCCAGTACTTC. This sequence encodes CASTRTEETQYF.